The 9 T cell receptor beta chains presented below share a single source sample, sequenced in a study of graft-versus-host responses after intestinal transplantation. Sequenced by immunoSEQ multiplex PCR; TCRdb stores in-frame clones only, minus some. The data hold more than 95,000 clones, with roughly 93% observed a single time. No antigen has been assigned to these receptors. Source: unstimulated CD8+ T cells sorted from spleen or lymph node cells, taken before intestinal transplant. These receptor sequences come from a human donor who received an intestinal transplant.

The chain joins TRBV5-1 to TRBJ2-3, with D unresolved. Germline CDR1 is SGHRS and CDR2 is YFSETQ. Between the trimmed V and J ends, which lost 0 bases and 0 bases, there was a span of 14 bases. The CDR3 has 17 residues. The CDR3 loop is CASSLGPVSSSTDTQYF. DNA of the CDR3: TGCGCCAGCAGCTTGGGCCCGGTCTCCTCTAGCACAGATACGCAGTATTTT.

The chain couples TRBV7-5 to TRBJ2-7; TRBD1 was called by the table and not checked on the DNA. TRBV7-5 is a pseudogene. This CDR3 has 14 residues. CDR3 protein: CVDLEGQNTYEQYF. In DNA, the CDR3 is TGTGTGGACCTTGAGGGACAGAACACCTACGAGCAGTACTTC.

The chain uses TRBV7-9 and TRBJ2-3; 11 nucleotides match TRBD2. V was pared by 2 bases and J by 0 bases, with 4 bases of the junction left unmatched. This CDR3 spans 17 amino acids. Germline V gives CDR1 SEHNR, CDR2 FQNEAQ (reference sequence). CDR3 DNA: TGTGCCAGCAGCTTATCTAGCGGGGGGTCTAGCACAGATACGCAGTATTTT. Its translation is CASSLSSGGSSTDTQYF.

The rearrangement links TRBV7-7 to TRBJ2-7, with 10 bases fitting TRBD1. This CDR3 has 15 amino acids. Germline V gene data show CDR1 as SSHAT and CDR2 as FNYEAQ (reference sequence). Trimming removed 5 bases from V and 2 bases from J; junction bases left unmatched: 6. Here the CDR3 DNA reads TGTGCCAGCAGCGCAACCGGGACAGGGGCCTACGAGCAGTACTTC. Translated, it gives CASSATGTGAYEQYF.

The CDR3 nucleotides read TGCGCCAGCAGTGAGTCAGGGACAGAGGCCCTAAACACTGAAGCTTTCTTT. Protein product: CASSESGTEALNTEAFF. The gene calls are TRBV10-1 and TRBJ1-1; 7 bases are a match to TRBD1. In germline, CDR1 is WNHNN, CDR2 SYGVQD (reference sequence). The CDR3 runs 17 residues. J gave up 2 bases and V 0 bases, and 9 bases lay outside the gene matches.

The chain has TRBV6-4 and TRBJ2-2; 12 positions match TRBD2. Germline V gives CDR1 MRHNA, CDR2 SNTAGT. This CDR3 spans 16 amino acids. Trimming removed 5 bases from V and 1 base from J; junction bases left unmatched: 2. CDR3 amino acids: CASSLGLAGNTGELFF. The CDR3 DNA is TGTGCCAGCAGTTTGGGACTAGCGGGGAACACCGGGGAGCTGTTTTTT.

This chain connects TRBV9 to TRBJ1-2; no clear D. In germline, CDR1 is SGDLS, CDR2 YYNGEE. The ends were cut back, 3 bases at V and 5 bases at J, with 2 bases in the middle. The CDR3 runs to 10 residues. The CDR3 nucleotides are TGTGCCAGCAGCGGATATGGCTACACCTTC. As protein: CASSGYGYTF.

This sequence joins TRBV13 and TRBJ1-1, with D maybe TRBD1 (6 bases). V lost 5 bases to trimming and J lost 0 bases, with 13 bases between them. CDR1 is PRHDT, CDR2 FYEKMQ, per germline (reference sequence). This CDR3 comprises 15 residues. DNA for the CDR3: TGTGCCAGCAGCACAACAGGGACCATGAACACTGAAGCTTTCTTT. Translated: CASSTTGTMNTEAFF.

The chain is built from TRBV6-5 and TRBJ2-2; TRBD2 aligns across 10 bases. There are 16 residues in the CDR3. With V trimmed by 4 bases and J by 1 base, 3 bases remained unmatched. Germline CDR1 reads MNHEY; CDR2 reads SVGAGI. This chain's CDR3 is CASSWLAGENTGELFF. DNA of the CDR3: TGTGCCAGCAGTTGGCTAGCGGGGGAGAACACCGGGGAGCTGTTTTTT.